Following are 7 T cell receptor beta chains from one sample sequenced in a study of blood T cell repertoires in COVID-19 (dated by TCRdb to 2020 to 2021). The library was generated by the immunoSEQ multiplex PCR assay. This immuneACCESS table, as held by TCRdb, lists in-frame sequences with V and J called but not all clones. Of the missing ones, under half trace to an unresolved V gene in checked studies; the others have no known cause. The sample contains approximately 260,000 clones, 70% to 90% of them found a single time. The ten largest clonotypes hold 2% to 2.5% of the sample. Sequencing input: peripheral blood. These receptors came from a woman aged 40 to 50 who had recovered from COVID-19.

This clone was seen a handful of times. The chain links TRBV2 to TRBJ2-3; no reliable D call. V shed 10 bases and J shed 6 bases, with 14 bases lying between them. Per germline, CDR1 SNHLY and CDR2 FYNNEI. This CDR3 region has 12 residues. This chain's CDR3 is CATLLALDTQYF. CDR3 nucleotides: TGTGCCACCCTGTTAGCTTTGGATACGCAGTATTTT.

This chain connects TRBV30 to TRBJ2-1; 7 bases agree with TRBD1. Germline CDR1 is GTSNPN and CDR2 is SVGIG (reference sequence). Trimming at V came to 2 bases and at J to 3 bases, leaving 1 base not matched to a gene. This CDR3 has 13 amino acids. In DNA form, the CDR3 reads TGTGCCTGGAGTCAGGGGGACTACAATGAGCAGTTCTTC. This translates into CAWSQGDYNEQFF.

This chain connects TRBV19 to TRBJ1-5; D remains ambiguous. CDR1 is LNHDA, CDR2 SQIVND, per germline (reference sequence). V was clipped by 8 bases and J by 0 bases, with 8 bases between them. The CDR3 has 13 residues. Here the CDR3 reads CASHSYSNQPQHF. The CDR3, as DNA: TGTGCCAGTCATTCCTATAGCAATCAGCCCCAGCATTTT.

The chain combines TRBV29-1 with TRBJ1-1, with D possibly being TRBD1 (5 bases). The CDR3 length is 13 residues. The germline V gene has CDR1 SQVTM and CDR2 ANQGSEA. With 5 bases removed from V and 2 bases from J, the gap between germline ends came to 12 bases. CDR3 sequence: CSVLLGGNTEAFF. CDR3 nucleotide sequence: TGCAGCGTTCTTTTGGGGGGTAACACTGAAGCTTTCTTT.

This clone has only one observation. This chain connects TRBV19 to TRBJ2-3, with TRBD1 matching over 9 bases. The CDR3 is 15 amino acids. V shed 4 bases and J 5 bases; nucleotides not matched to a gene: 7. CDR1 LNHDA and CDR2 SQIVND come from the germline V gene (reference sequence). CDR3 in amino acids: CASSKTGGLVDTQYF. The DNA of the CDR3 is TGTGCCAGTAGTAAAACAGGGGGCTTAGTAGATACGCAGTATTTT.

The CDR3 DNA follows: TGTGCCAGCAGTTCCGGGACAGGGGGCTCCTACGAGCAGTACTTC. It specifies CASSSGTGGSYEQYF. This chain joins TRBV6-5 and TRBJ2-7; 11 bases fit TRBD1. CDR1 and CDR2 (germline): MNHEY, SVGAGI. V dropped 4 bases and J dropped 0; count of bases not matched to a gene: 2. CDR3 size: 15 residues.

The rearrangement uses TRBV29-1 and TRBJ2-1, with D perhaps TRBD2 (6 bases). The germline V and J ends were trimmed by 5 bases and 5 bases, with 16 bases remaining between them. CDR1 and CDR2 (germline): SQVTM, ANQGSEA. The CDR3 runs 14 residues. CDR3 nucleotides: TGCAGCGTTCTTATGTGGGCGGGGAACAATGAGCAGTTCTTC. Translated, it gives CSVLMWAGNNEQFF.